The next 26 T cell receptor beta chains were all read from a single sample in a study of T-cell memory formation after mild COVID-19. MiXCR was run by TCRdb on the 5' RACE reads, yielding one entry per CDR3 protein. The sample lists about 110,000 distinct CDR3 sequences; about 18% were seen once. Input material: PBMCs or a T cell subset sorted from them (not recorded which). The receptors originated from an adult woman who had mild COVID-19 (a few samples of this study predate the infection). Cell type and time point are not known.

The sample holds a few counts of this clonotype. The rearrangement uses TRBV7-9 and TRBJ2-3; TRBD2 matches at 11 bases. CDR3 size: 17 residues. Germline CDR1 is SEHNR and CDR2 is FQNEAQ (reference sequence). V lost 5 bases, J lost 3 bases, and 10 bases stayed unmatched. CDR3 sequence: CASSLPLGLAETDTQYF. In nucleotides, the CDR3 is TGTGCCAGCAGCCTACCCCTGGGACTAGCGGAGACAGATACGCAGTATTTT.

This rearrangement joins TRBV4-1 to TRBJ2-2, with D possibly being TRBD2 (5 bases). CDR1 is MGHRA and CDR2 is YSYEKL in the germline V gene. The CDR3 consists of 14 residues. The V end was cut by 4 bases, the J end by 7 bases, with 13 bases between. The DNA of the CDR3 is TGCGCCAGCAGCCCCTTGGAACGGGGCGGGGAGCTGTTTTTT. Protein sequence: CASSPLERGGELFF.

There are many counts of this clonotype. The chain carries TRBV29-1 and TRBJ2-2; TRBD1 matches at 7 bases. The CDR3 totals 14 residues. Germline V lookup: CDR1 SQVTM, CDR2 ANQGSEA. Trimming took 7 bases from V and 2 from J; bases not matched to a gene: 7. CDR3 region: CSAPTGRNTGELFF. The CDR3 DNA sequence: TGCAGCGCCCCGACAGGGCGCAACACCGGGGAGCTGTTTTTT.

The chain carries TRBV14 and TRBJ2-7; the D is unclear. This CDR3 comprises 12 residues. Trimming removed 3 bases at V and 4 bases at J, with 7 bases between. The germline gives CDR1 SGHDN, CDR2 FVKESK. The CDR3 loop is CASSHNQYEQYF. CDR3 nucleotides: TGTGCCAGCAGCCACAACCAGTACGAGCAGTACTTC.

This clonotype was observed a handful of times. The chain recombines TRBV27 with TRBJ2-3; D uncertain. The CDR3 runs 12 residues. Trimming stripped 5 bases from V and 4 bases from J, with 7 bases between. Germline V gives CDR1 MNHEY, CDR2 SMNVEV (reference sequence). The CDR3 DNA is TGTGCCAGCAGTCCCCCAGCAGATACGCAGTATTTT. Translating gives CASSPPADTQYF.

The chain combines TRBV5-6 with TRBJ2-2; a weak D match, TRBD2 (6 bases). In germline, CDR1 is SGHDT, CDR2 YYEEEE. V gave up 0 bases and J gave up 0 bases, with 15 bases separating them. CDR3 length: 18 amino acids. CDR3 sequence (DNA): TGTGCCAGCAGCTTGGTCTGGGCGGGGCTCGCGAACACCGGGGAGCTGTTTTTT. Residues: CASSLVWAGLANTGELFF.

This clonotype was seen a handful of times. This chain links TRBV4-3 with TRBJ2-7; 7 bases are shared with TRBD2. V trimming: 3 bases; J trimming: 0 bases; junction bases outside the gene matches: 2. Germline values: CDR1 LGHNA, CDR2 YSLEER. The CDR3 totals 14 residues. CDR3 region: CASSHSSGSYEQYF. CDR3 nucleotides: TGCGCCAGCAGCCATTCTAGCGGCTCCTACGAGCAGTACTTC.

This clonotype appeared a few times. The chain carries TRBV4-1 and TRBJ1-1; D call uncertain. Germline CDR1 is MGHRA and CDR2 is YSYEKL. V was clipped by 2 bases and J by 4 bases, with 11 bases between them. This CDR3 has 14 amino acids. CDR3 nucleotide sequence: TGCGCCAGCAGCCAACCTAATGATGCCACTGAAGCTTTCTTT. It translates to CASSQPNDATEAFF.

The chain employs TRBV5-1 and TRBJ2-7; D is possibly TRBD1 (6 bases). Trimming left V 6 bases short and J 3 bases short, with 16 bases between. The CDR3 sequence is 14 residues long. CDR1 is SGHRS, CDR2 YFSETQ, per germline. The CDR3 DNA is TGCGCCAGCATTGGACAGCCAAACGTCTACGAGCAGTACTTC. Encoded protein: CASIGQPNVYEQYF.

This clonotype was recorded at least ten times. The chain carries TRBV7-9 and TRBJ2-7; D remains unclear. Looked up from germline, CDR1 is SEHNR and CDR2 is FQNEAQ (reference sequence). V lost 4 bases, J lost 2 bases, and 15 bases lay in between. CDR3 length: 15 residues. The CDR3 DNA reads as TGTGCCAGCAGCTCCCTGGACGACTTCCCCTACGAGCAGTACTTC. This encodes CASSSLDDFPYEQYF.

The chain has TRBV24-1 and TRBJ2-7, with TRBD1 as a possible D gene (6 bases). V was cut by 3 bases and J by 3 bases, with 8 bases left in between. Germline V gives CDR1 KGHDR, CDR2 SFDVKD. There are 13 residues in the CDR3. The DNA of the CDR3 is TGTGCCACCAGTGATGACAGGTACTACGAGCAGTACTTC. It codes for CATSDDRYYEQYF.

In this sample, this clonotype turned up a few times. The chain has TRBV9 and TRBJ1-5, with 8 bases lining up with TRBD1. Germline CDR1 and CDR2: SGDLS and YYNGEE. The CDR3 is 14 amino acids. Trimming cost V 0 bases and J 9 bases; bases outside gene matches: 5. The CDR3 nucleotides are TGTGCCAGCAGCGTAGACGACAGGGGAGGGCCCCAGCATTTT. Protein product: CASSVDDRGGPQHF. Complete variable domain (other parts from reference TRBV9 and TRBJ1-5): DSGVTQTPKHLITATGQRVTLRCSPRSGDLSVYWYQQSLDQGLQFLIQYYNGEERAKGNILERFSAQQFPDLHSELNLSSLELGDSALYFCASSVDDRGGPQHFGDGTRLSIL.

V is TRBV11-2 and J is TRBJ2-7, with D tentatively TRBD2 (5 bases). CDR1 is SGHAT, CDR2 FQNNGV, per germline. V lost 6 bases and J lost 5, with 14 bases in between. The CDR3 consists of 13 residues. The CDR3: CASSPPSRDEQYF. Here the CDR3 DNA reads TGTGCCAGCAGTCCCCCCTCGAGGGACGAGCAGTACTTC.

The CDR3 is CASSLGTLSSYEQYF. CDR3 sequence (DNA): TGTGCCAGCAGTCTCGGGACTCTAAGCTCCTACGAGCAGTACTTC. The J gene is TRBJ2-7, the V gene TRBV12-3 or TRBV12-4, with D tentatively TRBD2 (6 bases). The CDR3 length is 15 residues. V dropped 5 bases and J dropped 0 bases, with 14 bases sitting between them.

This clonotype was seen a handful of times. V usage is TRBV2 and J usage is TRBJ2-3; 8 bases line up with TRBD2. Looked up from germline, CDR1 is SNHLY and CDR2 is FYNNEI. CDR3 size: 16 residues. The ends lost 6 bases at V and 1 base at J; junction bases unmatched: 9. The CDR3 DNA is TGTGCCAGCAGGCCCCCGGGGGGGGATCGCACAGATACGCAGTATTTT. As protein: CASRPPGGDRTDTQYF.

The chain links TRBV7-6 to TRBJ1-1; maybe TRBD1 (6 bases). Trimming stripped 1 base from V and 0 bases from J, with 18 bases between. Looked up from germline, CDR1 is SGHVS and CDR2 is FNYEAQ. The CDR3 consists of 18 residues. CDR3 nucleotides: TGTGCCAGCAGCTTAGATCGACAGGCCACCGTCCTGAACACTGAAGCTTTCTTT. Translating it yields CASSLDRQATVLNTEAFF.

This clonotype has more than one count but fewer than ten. The DNA for the CDR3 is TGTGCCAGCAGCAGCGGGGGGGCGCGCACAGATACGCAGTATTTT. Translation: CASSSGGARTDTQYF. V and J are TRBV9 and TRBJ2-3, with 10 bases fitting TRBD2. The CDR3 is made up of 15 amino acids. From germline, CDR1 is SGDLS and CDR2 YYNGEE. The V segment lost 4 bases and the J segment 1 base; nucleotides outside the gene matches: 3.

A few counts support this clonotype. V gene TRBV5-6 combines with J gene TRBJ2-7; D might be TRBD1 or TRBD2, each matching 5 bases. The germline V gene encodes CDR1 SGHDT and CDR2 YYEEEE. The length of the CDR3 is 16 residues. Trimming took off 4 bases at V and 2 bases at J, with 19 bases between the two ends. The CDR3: CASSPPGTDPPYEQYF. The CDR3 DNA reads TGTGCCAGCAGCCCTCCGGGGACCGATCCCCCCTACGAGCAGTACTTC. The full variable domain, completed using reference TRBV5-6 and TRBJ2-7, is DAGVTQSPTHLIKTRGQQVTLRCSPKSGHDTVSWYQQALGQGPQFIFQYYEEEERQRGNFPDRFSGHQFPNYSSELNVNALLLGDSALYLCASSPPGTDPPYEQYFGPGTRLTVT.

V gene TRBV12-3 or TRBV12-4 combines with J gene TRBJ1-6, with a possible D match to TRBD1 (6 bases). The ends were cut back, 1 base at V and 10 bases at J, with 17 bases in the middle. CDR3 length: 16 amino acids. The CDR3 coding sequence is TGTGCCAGCAGTTTAGAGGGACACATCCGGGAGTCACCCCTCCACTTT. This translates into CASSLEGHIRESPLHF.

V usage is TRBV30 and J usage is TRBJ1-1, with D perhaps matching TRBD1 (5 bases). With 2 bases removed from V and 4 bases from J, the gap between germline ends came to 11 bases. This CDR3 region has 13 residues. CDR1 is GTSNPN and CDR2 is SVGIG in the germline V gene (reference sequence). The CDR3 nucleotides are TGTGCCTGGAGTTGGGGGGAGGGCACTGAAGCTTTCTTT. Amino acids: CAWSWGEGTEAFF.

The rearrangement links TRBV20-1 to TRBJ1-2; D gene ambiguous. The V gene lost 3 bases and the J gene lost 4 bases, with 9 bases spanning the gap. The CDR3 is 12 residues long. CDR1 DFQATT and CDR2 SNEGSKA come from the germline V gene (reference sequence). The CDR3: CSARKAPYGYTF. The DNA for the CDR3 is TGCAGTGCTAGGAAGGCACCCTATGGCTACACCTTC.

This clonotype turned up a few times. The CDR3 reads CSVGQIDITEQYF. CDR3 coding DNA: TGCAGCGTTGGCCAAATCGACATAACCGAGCAGTACTTC. The chain couples TRBV29-1 to TRBJ2-7; no clear D. The CDR3 is made up of 13 amino acids. CDR1 and CDR2 from the germline V gene are SQVTM and ANQGSEA. The ends were cut back, 4 bases at V and 6 bases at J, with 16 bases in the middle.

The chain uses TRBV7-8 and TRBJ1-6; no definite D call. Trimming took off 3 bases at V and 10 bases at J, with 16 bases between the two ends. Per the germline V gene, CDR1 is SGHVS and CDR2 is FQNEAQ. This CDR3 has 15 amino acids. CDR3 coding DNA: TGTGCCAGCAGCTTTGATGAGACTACGGGATCACCCCTCCACTTT. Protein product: CASSFDETTGSPLHF.

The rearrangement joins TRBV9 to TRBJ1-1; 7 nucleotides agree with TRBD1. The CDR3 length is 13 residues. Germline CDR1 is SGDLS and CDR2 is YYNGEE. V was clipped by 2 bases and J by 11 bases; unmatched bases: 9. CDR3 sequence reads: CASSVSDRAGAFF. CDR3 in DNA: TGTGCCAGCAGCGTTTCCGACAGGGCCGGGGCTTTCTTT.

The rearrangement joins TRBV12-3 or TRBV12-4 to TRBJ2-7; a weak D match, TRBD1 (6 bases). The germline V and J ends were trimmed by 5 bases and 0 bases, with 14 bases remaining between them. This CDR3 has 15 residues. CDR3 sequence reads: CASSPGQPASYEQYF. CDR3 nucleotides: TGTGCCAGCAGTCCTGGACAGCCAGCCTCCTACGAGCAGTACTTC.

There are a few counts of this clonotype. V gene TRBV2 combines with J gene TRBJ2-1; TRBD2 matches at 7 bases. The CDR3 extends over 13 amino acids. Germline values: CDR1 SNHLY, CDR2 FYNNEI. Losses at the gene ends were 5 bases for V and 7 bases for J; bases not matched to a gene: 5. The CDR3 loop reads CASSRLAGNEQFF. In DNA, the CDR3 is TGTGCCAGCAGTCGACTAGCTGGGAATGAGCAGTTCTTC. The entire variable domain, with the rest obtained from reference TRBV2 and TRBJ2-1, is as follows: EPEVTQTPSHQVTQMGQEVILRCVPISNHLYFYWYRQILGQKVEFLVSFYNNEISEKSEIFDDQFSVERPDGSNFTLKIRSTKLEDSAMYFCASSRLAGNEQFFGPGTRLTVL.